This is a list of T cell receptor beta chains from one sample in a study of blood T cell repertoires in COVID-19. The repertoire was sequenced with immunoSEQ multiplex PCR; TCRdb's copy has only in-frame clones and lacks some. The data hold approximately 460,000 clones, with approximately 89% observed a single time. Sample: peripheral blood. The receptor set was obtained from a man aged 18 to 30 with COVID-19, enrolled during active disease. The CDR3 runs from the conserved cysteine through the conserved F or W. The D gene is left open where the match is weak. Clone size is stated in some rows and not others, as once, few, many or a class when expanded.

size: NA
D: NA
J: TRBJ2-2
V: TRBV7-9
length: 14
CDR3: CASSLVAGTGELFF
DNA: TGTGCCAGCAGCTTAGTTGCGGGCACCGGGGAGCTGTTTTTT

size: NA
D: NA
J: TRBJ1-3
V: TRBV4-1
length: 14
CDR3: CASSPVEAGNTIYF
DNA: TGCGCCAGCAGCCCCGTAGAGGCTGGAAACACCATATATTTT

size: NA
D: NA
J: TRBJ1-2
V: TRBV10-2
length: 15
CDR3: CASNPLAGANYGYTF
DNA: TGCGCCAGCAATCCACTGGCGGGGGCAAACTATGGCTACACCTTC

size: NA
D: TRBD2
J: TRBJ2-3
V: TRBV5-8
length: 15
CDR3: CASSSYSGGADTQYF
DNA: TGTGCCAGCAGCTCATATAGCGGGGGGGCAGATACGCAGTATTTT

size: NA
D: TRBD1
J: TRBJ2-1
V: TRBV5-1
length: 14
CDR3: CASSFGTGYNEQFF
DNA: TGCGCCAGCAGCTTCGGGACAGGGTACAATGAGCAGTTCTTC

size: NA
D: NA
J: TRBJ1-2
V: TRBV4-2
length: 15
CDR3: CASSQEREVNYGYTF
DNA: TGTGCCAGCAGCCAAGAGAGGGAGGTAAACTATGGCTACACCTTC

size: NA
D: NA
J: TRBJ1-1
V: TRBV5-3
length: 12
CDR3: CARSYYCTEAFF
DNA: TGTGCCAGAAGCTACTACTGCACTGAAGCTTTCTTT

size: once
D: NA
J: TRBJ1-2
V: TRBV11-2
length: 13
CDR3: CASSPGQNYGYTF
DNA: TGTGCCAGCAGCCCCGGACAGAACTATGGCTACACCTTC

size: NA
D: NA
J: TRBJ1-1
V: TRBV20-1
length: 13
CDR3: CSASPGTSTEAFF
DNA: TGCAGTGCTAGTCCCGGGACATCCACTGAAGCTTTCTTT

size: once
D: TRBD2
J: TRBJ2-1
V: TRBV7-3
length: 15
CDR3: CASSSQGLVGNEQFF
DNA: TGTGCCAGCAGCTCCCAGGGACTAGTAGGCAATGAGCAGTTCTTC

size: once
D: TRBD2
J: TRBJ2-7
V: TRBV25-1
length: 17
CDR3: CASSDPGLAGRSYEQYF
DNA: TGTGCCAGCAGTGATCCGGGACTAGCGGGTAGATCCTACGAGCAGTACTTC

size: NA
D: TRBD2
J: TRBJ2-7
V: TRBV5-1
length: 14
CDR3: CASSLVSGTNEQYF
DNA: TGCGCCAGCAGCTTGGTTAGCGGGACGAACGAGCAGTACTTC

size: NA
D: TRBD1
J: TRBJ1-1
V: TRBV27
length: 15
CDR3: CASSWAGGSGTEAFF
DNA: TGTGCCAGCAGTTGGGCAGGGGGCTCGGGAACTGAAGCTTTCTTT

size: NA
D: NA
J: TRBJ2-7
V: TRBV6-4
length: 11
CDR3: CASSPVYEQYF
DNA: TGTGCCAGCAGTCCCGTTTACGAGCAGTACTTC

size: NA
D: NA
J: TRBJ2-1
V: TRBV6-2/TRBV6-3
length: 21
CDR3: CASSEHPNRPAGLATYNEQFF
DNA: TGTGCCAGCAGCGAACATCCCAACCGCCCTGCGGGGCTAGCGACCTACAATGAGCAGTTCTTC

size: NA
D: NA
J: TRBJ2-2
V: TRBV5-4
length: 15
CDR3: CASSPPGLATGELFF
DNA: TGTGCCAGCAGCCCACCTGGACTCGCAACCGGGGAGCTGTTTTTT

size: NA
D: TRBD1
J: TRBJ2-3
V: TRBV5-4
length: 15
CDR3: CASSPQGVITDTQYF
DNA: TGTGCCAGCAGCCCACAGGGGGTGATAACAGATACGCAGTATTTT

size: NA
D: NA
J: TRBJ2-5
V: TRBV5-5
length: 15
CDR3: CASSLRGNGQETQYF
DNA: TGTGCCAGCAGCTTGCGAGGGAATGGGCAAGAGACCCAGTACTTC

size: NA
D: NA
J: TRBJ2-5
V: TRBV2
length: 14
CDR3: CASSHRAHQETQYF
DNA: TGTGCCAGCAGCCACAGGGCCCACCAAGAGACCCAGTACTTC

size: NA
D: TRBD1
J: TRBJ1-1
V: TRBV23-1
length: 12
CDR3: CASSHQGAWAFF
DNA: TGCGCCAGCAGTCATCAGGGGGCGTGGGCTTTCTTT

size: NA
D: TRBD1
J: TRBJ1-3
V: TRBV7-3
length: 16
CDR3: CASSLTGQGSGNTIYF
DNA: TGTGCCAGCAGCTTAACGGGACAGGGTTCCGGAAACACCATATATTTT

size: NA
D: NA
J: TRBJ2-1
V: TRBV18
length: 15
CDR3: CASSPLPRDYNEQFF
DNA: TGTGCCAGCTCACCCCTCCCCAGGGACTACAATGAGCAGTTCTTC

size: once
D: NA
J: TRBJ2-5
V: TRBV7-2
length: 14
CDR3: CASSRRGKGETQYF
DNA: TGTGCCAGCAGCCGCCGAGGGAAAGGGGAGACCCAGTACTTC

size: NA
D: TRBD2
J: TRBJ2-2
V: TRBV30
length: 15
CDR3: CAWRGLASFTGELFF
DNA: TGTGCCTGGAGGGGACTAGCGTCGTTCACCGGGGAGCTGTTTTTT

size: NA
D: NA
J: TRBJ2-6
V: TRBV30
length: 13
CDR3: CAWSVRGANVLTF
DNA: TGTGCCTGGAGTGTTCGGGGGGCCAACGTCCTGACTTTC

size: NA
D: TRBD2
J: TRBJ2-7
V: TRBV11-2
length: 13
CDR3: CASSLTSVHEQYF
DNA: TGTGCCAGCAGCCTAACTAGCGTACACGAGCAGTACTTC

size: NA
D: TRBD2
J: TRBJ2-1
V: TRBV15
length: 17
CDR3: CATSRDPGTSSYNEQFF
DNA: TGTGCCACCAGCAGAGATCCCGGGACTAGCTCCTACAATGAGCAGTTCTTC

size: few
D: NA
J: TRBJ2-1
V: TRBV19
length: 12
CDR3: CASRGTYNEQFF
DNA: TGTGCCAGTAGAGGGACTTACAATGAGCAGTTCTTC

size: NA
D: NA
J: TRBJ2-5
V: TRBV12-2
length: 10
CDR3: CASRLETQYF
DNA: TGTGCAAGTCGCCTAGAGACCCAGTACTTC

size: NA
D: TRBD1
J: TRBJ2-7
V: TRBV30
length: 15
CDR3: CAWSTHRDRGYEQYF
DNA: TGTGCCTGGAGTACCCACCGGGACAGAGGATACGAGCAGTACTTC

size: few
D: NA
J: TRBJ1-5
V: TRBV15
length: 16
CDR3: CATSKVQGISNQPQHF
DNA: TGTGCCACCAGCAAGGTTCAGGGGATCAGCAATCAGCCCCAGCATTTT

size: NA
D: TRBD1
J: TRBJ1-1
V: TRBV16
length: 12
CDR3: CASSRDRLEAFF
DNA: TGTGCCAGCAGTCGGGACAGGCTTGAAGCTTTCTTT

size: NA
D: TRBD2
J: TRBJ2-2
V: TRBV19
length: 15
CDR3: CASSRLAGDVGELFF
DNA: TGTGCCAGTTCTAGACTAGCGGGAGATGTCGGGGAGCTGTTTTTT

size: NA
D: NA
J: TRBJ1-6
V: TRBV7-9
length: 15
CDR3: CASSPPEIGNSPLHF
DNA: TGTGCCAGCAGCCCCCCGGAAATCGGGAATTCACCCCTCCACTTT

size: NA
D: NA
J: TRBJ1-1
V: TRBV15
length: 18
CDR3: CATSRGSNPTHQNAEAFF
DNA: TGTGCCACCAGCAGAGGGTCTAACCCCACCCACCAAAACGCTGAAGCTTTCTTT

size: many
D: TRBD1
J: TRBJ1-1
V: TRBV5-1
length: 14
CDR3: CASSFGAGGSEAFF
DNA: TGCGCCAGCAGCTTTGGGGCAGGGGGCTCTGAAGCTTTCTTT

size: NA
D: NA
J: TRBJ1-1
V: TRBV6-4
length: 14
CDR3: CASRKQARNTEAFF
DNA: TGTGCCAGCAGAAAACAGGCCCGGAACACTGAAGCTTTCTTT

size: NA
D: NA
J: TRBJ1-1
V: TRBV30
length: 14
CDR3: CAWRNQWRGAEAFF
DNA: TGTGCCTGGAGGAATCAGTGGCGGGGAGCTGAAGCTTTCTTT

size: many
D: TRBD1
J: TRBJ2-1
V: TRBV15
length: 15
CDR3: CATSVGRGLYNEQFF
DNA: TGTGCCACCAGCGTAGGTAGGGGGCTTTACAATGAGCAGTTCTTC

size: NA
D: NA
J: TRBJ1-5
V: TRBV7-9
length: 15
CDR3: CASSLFGGGNQPQHF
DNA: TGTGCCAGCAGCTTATTCGGCGGTGGCAATCAGCCCCAGCATTTT

size: NA
D: TRBD1
J: TRBJ2-6
V: TRBV19
length: 17
CDR3: CASRRQGDPSGANVLTF
DNA: TGTGCCAGTAGAAGACAGGGGGATCCCTCTGGGGCCAACGTCCTGACTTTC

size: NA
D: NA
J: TRBJ2-1
V: TRBV5-4
length: 15
CDR3: CASSPPGVSYNEQFF
DNA: TGTGCCAGCAGCCCACCGGGGGTATCCTACAATGAGCAGTTCTTC

size: NA
D: NA
J: TRBJ2-3
V: TRBV5-1
length: 13
CDR3: CASSLDTTDTQYF
DNA: TGCGCCAGCAGCCTCGACACCACAGATACGCAGTATTTT

size: NA
D: NA
J: TRBJ2-7
V: TRBV5-1
length: 15
CDR3: CASSLNTGKEYEQYF
DNA: TGCGCCAGCAGCTTGAATACAGGGAAAGAATACGAGCAGTACTTC

size: once
D: TRBD2
J: TRBJ2-7
V: TRBV11-3
length: 15
CDR3: CASSLEASGGYEQYF
DNA: TGTGCCAGCAGCTTAGAGGCTAGCGGAGGATACGAGCAGTACTTC

size: NA
D: TRBD1
J: TRBJ2-7
V: TRBV24-1
length: 16
CDR3: CATSDPKDRVDYEQYF
DNA: TGTGCCACCAGTGACCCAAAGGACAGGGTGGACTACGAGCAGTACTTC

size: NA
D: TRBD2
J: TRBJ2-1
V: TRBV6-1
length: 15
CDR3: CASSEWASGGNEQFF
DNA: TGTGCCAGCAGTGAATGGGCTAGCGGGGGCAATGAGCAGTTCTTC